This TCR beta chain was observed in a study of blood T cell repertoires in COVID-19 (TCRdb year 2020). For the wider study: Samples covering the acute and convalescent phases of COVID-19 were provided by collaborators in the United States, Italy and Spain. The samples were drawn from the first 160 participants of the ongoing ImmuneRACE study and from some 1,300 subjects provided by 6 global collaborators. A de-identified subject ID, COVID-19 status, age in years and sex were almost always included in the sample metadata. HLA class I and class II types, where available, came from metadata supplied by the sample provider rather than from assay-based typing. Subjects who had been exposed to COVID-19, were actively infected with it, or had recovered from it provided the deeply sampled blood TCRbeta repertoires that made up the dataset. The repertoires were made available in a free public database intended to serve as a resource for research on the immune response to SARS-CoV-2. The prospective study material was composed of cDNA or gDNA derived from T cells, B-cell-depleted T cells, or PBMCs. General findings and caveats noted by the study authors: Clinical and demographic metadata were provided uncurated, with the amount varying by source and participant.

For this clone: Which antigen it targets is not known. Base-call qualities are not available, and no considerably larger clone is one nucleotide away.

The immunoSEQ Assay, a bias-controlled multiplex PCR, was used to amplify TCRbeta CDR3 regions from genomic DNA. The source study handled its data this way. The number of nucleated cells in each sample was estimated by amplification of reference gene primers within the assay. To quantify the absolute abundance of each unique TCRbeta CDR3 rearrangement, sequence reads were collapsed and filtered. For each sample, productive Simpson clonality was calculated as the square root of Simpson's diversity index over productive rearrangements. In its TCRdb copy, this immuneACCESS table keeps in-frame sequences only and misses some clones. Where compared with another copy, unresolved V genes explain less than half of these, and the others have no known cause. The D gene and trimming were derived from the DNA, and the V and J assignments and clone size from that table. Across this sample there are roughly 230,000 clones, with 80% to 90% seen only once. The leading ten clones occupy around 1% of the sample.

Each collaborating institution followed its own protocols to collect whole blood in K2EDTA tubes. For TCRbeta analysis, collaborators shipped samples in one of three forms: frozen whole blood, isolated PBMCs, or DNA extracted from either of those sample types. The TCR sequence derives from a man in his forties with acute or convalescent COVID-19. The specimen sequenced was peripheral blood.

The CDR3 reads as follows: CAWRTSGGSSSYNEQFF. At the DNA level, the sequence is TGTGCCTGGCGGACTAGCGGGGGGAGTAGCTCCTACAATGAGCAGTTCTTC. The chain was built from TRBV30 and TRBJ2-1; the central 14 bases match TRBD2. CDR1 and CDR2 (GTSNPN, SVGIG) derive from the germline V gene (reference sequence). V lost 5 bases and J lost 0 bases, and the count of bases not matched to a germline gene is 6. Its CDR3 holds 17 amino acids, cysteine through phenylalanine. The entry retains the CDR3 DNA only, 51 bases that are in frame from base 1.